What follows are 30 T cell receptor beta chains derived from one specimen sequenced in a study of blood T cell repertoires in COVID-19. The protocol was immunoSEQ multiplex PCR, while the TCRdb copy is restricted to in-frame clones and leaves out a portion. This table has some 100,000 clones, approximately 90% appearing once. Input material: peripheral blood. These TCRs come from a man between 60 and 75 years old with acute or convalescent COVID-19.

In its sample, this clone was seen a few times. V gene TRBV28 combines with J gene TRBJ1-2; D is undetermined. Germline CDR1 is MDHEN and CDR2 is SYDVKM. The CDR3 runs to 13 residues. V lost 6 bases and J lost 4, with 12 bases in between. CDR3 in amino acids: CASRGGSLYGYTF. In DNA, the CDR3 is TGTGCCAGCAGAGGAGGGTCCCTCTATGGCTACACCTTC.

This sequence joins TRBV24-1 and TRBJ2-2; D gene ambiguous. V was pared by 4 bases and J by 7 bases, with 9 bases between. The length of the CDR3 is 13 residues. Germline assignment: CDR1 KGHDR and CDR2 SFDVKD. CDR3 in amino acids: CATSEIVNGELFF. The CDR3 nucleotides are TGTGCCACCAGTGAAATTGTAAACGGGGAGCTGTTTTTT.

V is TRBV24-1 and J is TRBJ2-1, with TRBD2 identical over 10 bases. The CDR3 loop spans 16 amino acids. V was pared by 1 base and J by 5 bases, with 4 bases of the junction left unmatched. Germline V lookup: CDR1 KGHDR, CDR2 SFDVKD. The DNA for the CDR3 is TGTGCCACCAGTGATTTCAAACTAGCGGGAAACAATGAGCAGTTCTTC. Translating gives CATSDFKLAGNNEQFF.

This chain links TRBV28 with TRBJ1-4; maybe TRBD1 (6 bases). Trimming stripped 4 bases from V and 5 bases from J, with 14 bases between. The CDR3 totals 15 residues. Germline CDR1 reads MDHEN; CDR2 reads SYDVKM. The DNA of the CDR3 is TGTGCCAGCAGTTACGGACAGAGTGCAAATGAAAAACTGTTTTTT. Translated: CASSYGQSANEKLFF. The full variable domain, its missing parts supplied by reference TRBV28 and TRBJ1-4, is DVKVTQSSRYLVKRTGEKVFLECVQDMDHENMFWYRQDPGLGLRLIYFSYDVKMKEKGDIPEGYSVSREKKERFSLILESASTNQTSMYLCASSYGQSANEKLFFGSGTQLSVL.

The gene calls are TRBV30 and TRBJ1-1, with D unclear. V lost 7 bases and J 6 bases, leaving 15 bases between the germline ends. The germline gives CDR1 GTSNPN, CDR2 SVGIG (reference sequence). This CDR3 is built from 12 residues. The CDR3 region has the DNA TGTGCCTTGGTCGGTGGCGGTGCTGAAGCTTTCTTT. It is translated as CALVGGGAEAFF.

V is TRBV3-1 (or the pseudogene TRBV3-2) and J is TRBJ1-2, with D perhaps TRBD1 (6 bases). Germline V gene sequence: CDR1 LGHDT, CDR2 YNNKEL (reference sequence). The V and J ends lost 4 bases and 2 bases respectively, with 14 bases between them. This CDR3 comprises 15 residues. The CDR3 sequence: CASSPRAGANYGYTF. The DNA for the CDR3 is TGTGCCAGCAGCCCCCGTGCGGGGGCGAACTATGGCTACACCTTC.

The chain couples TRBV27 to TRBJ2-7; a possible D gene is TRBD2 (5 bases). Germline loops: CDR1 MNHEY, CDR2 SMNVEV (reference sequence). V lost 5 bases and J lost 6, with 14 bases in between. There are 13 residues in the CDR3. The CDR3 sequence is CASSPRVVVEQYF. In nucleotides, the CDR3 is TGTGCCAGCAGTCCGCGGGTGGTGGTCGAGCAGTACTTC.

DNA of the CDR3: TGTGCCAGCAGTTCTAGATATTCCGATGTCTACACCTTC. Translated, it gives CASSSRYSDVYTF. The chain is built from TRBV27 and TRBJ1-2; D unclear. Germline CDR1 reads MNHEY; CDR2 reads SMNVEV (reference sequence). V lost 4 bases and J 10 bases, leaving 16 bases between the germline ends. This CDR3 has 13 amino acids.

The chain uses TRBV27 and TRBJ2-7, with 7 positions matching TRBD2. Germline trimming cut 2 bases from V and 0 bases from J; bases unmatched to any gene: 1. The CDR3 sequence is 14 residues long. Germline CDR1 reads MNHEY; CDR2 reads SMNVEV (reference sequence). In DNA, the CDR3 is TGTGCCAGCAGTTTAAGCGGGGTCTCCTACGAGCAGTACTTC. It codes for CASSLSGVSYEQYF.

J is TRBJ2-1 and V is TRBV19; 8 nucleotides align to TRBD1. The V gene end was trimmed by 5 bases and the J gene end by 9 bases; junction bases not matched to a gene: 12. This CDR3 is 15 amino acids long. The germline CDR1 and CDR2 sequences are LNHDA and SQIVND (reference sequence). The DNA of the CDR3 is TGTGCCAGTAGTGGCGGACAGGGTGGTATTACTGAGCAGTTCTTC. Amino acid sequence: CASSGGQGGITEQFF.

The rearrangement links TRBV7-9 to TRBJ2-3; D might be TRBD2 (5 bases). Germline-derived CDR1 and CDR2 are SEHNR and FQNEAQ (reference sequence). Trimming left V 6 bases short and J 4 bases short, with 20 bases between. CDR3 length: 16 amino acids. The CDR3 DNA follows: TGTGCCAGCAGTACCGTCTGGAGCGGTCTCCCAGATACGCAGTATTTT. Translating gives CASSTVWSGLPDTQYF. The variable domain in full, completed from reference TRBV7-9 and TRBJ2-3, reads DTGVSQNPRHKITKRGQNVTFRCDPISEHNRLYWYRQTLGQGPEFLTYFQNEAQLEKSRLLSDRFSAERPKGSFSTLEIQRTEQGDSAMYLCASSTVWSGLPDTQYFGPGTRLTVL.

The chain uses TRBV14 and TRBJ2-1, with D possibly being TRBD2 (5 bases). V gave up 0 bases and J gave up 9 bases, with 12 bases separating them. CDR3 size: 14 residues. The germline gives CDR1 SGHDN, CDR2 FVKESK. This CDR3 is CASSQELGVGEQFF. Here the CDR3 DNA reads TGTGCCAGCAGCCAAGAACTAGGAGTCGGTGAGCAGTTCTTC.

The chain uses TRBV27 and TRBJ2-1; 7 bases fit TRBD1. The CDR3 extends over 12 amino acids. Trimming at V came to 9 bases and at J to 4 bases, leaving 3 bases not matched to a gene. CDR1 and CDR2 from the germline V gene are MNHEY and SMNVEV (reference sequence). The CDR3: CASWTGYNEQFF. CDR3 DNA: TGTGCCAGTTGGACAGGATACAATGAGCAGTTCTTC.

The J gene is TRBJ2-7, the V gene TRBV12-3 or TRBV12-4; D is undetermined. The CDR3 totals 11 residues. The V and J ends lost 3 bases and 7 bases respectively, with 7 bases between them. The CDR3 DNA reads TGTGCCAGCAGTTTGAGGTGGGAGCAGTACTTC. Protein sequence: CASSLRWEQYF.

In nucleotides, the CDR3 is TGTGCCAGCAGCTTGGGGTCTTCGAGAGGAATCGGAAACACCATATATTTT. Protein product: CASSLGSSRGIGNTIYF. The chain uses TRBV5-4 and TRBJ1-3; D is undetermined. This CDR3 has 17 residues. The V and J ends lost 0 bases and 4 bases respectively, with 17 bases between them. Germline V CDR1 and CDR2: SGHNT, YYREEE (reference sequence).

The chain recombines TRBV19 with TRBJ1-5; the D is unclear. Trimming stripped 4 bases from V and 10 bases from J, with 17 bases between. CDR3 length: 14 residues. CDR1 and CDR2 (germline): LNHDA, SQIVND (reference sequence). CDR3 residues: CASSTSLDVFPQHF. The CDR3 DNA is TGTGCCAGTAGTACCTCCTTAGATGTTTTCCCCCAGCATTTT.

This clone has more than one count but fewer than ten. The chain uses TRBV19 and TRBJ1-2, with a tentative D call TRBD1 (5 bases). The CDR3 loop spans 14 amino acids. V was clipped by 3 bases and J by 0 bases, with 8 bases between them. Germline CDR1 LNHDA, CDR2 SQIVND (reference sequence). This CDR3 is CASSIDRSNYGYTF. The CDR3 nucleotides read TGTGCCAGTAGTATCGACAGATCTAACTATGGCTACACCTTC.

The chain employs TRBV27 and TRBJ2-7; a possible D gene is TRBD1 (5 bases). The CDR3 sequence is 13 residues long. V was clipped by 4 bases and J by 3 bases, with 10 bases between them. From germline, CDR1 is MNHEY and CDR2 SMNVEV (reference sequence). In DNA form, the CDR3 reads TGTGCCAGCAGTTCCGCCGACAGCTACGAGCAGTACGTC. It translates to CASSSADSYEQYV.

The V gene is TRBV3-1 (or the pseudogene TRBV3-2), the J gene TRBJ1-1, with TRBD1 matching 8 bases. V lost 4 bases and J lost 4; bases outside the gene matches: 5. Germline CDR1 reads LGHDT; CDR2 reads YNNKEL (reference sequence). The CDR3 spans 14 residues. CDR3: CASSPTQGVTEAFF. The CDR3 region has the DNA TGTGCCAGCAGCCCTACACAGGGGGTCACTGAAGCTTTCTTT.

This chain connects TRBV10-3 to TRBJ1-6, with 7 positions matching TRBD1. J was trimmed by 7 bases and V by 2 bases; bases with no gene match: 2. The CDR3 loop spans 14 amino acids. The germline CDR1 and CDR2 sequences are ENHRY and SYGVKD. CDR3 sequence: CAISEGGGNSPLHF. The CDR3 DNA follows: TGTGCCATCAGTGAGGGAGGGGGCAATTCACCCCTCCACTTT.

The J gene is TRBJ1-3, the V gene TRBV4-1; D gene unclear. V dropped 4 bases and J dropped 4 bases, with 17 bases sitting between them. This CDR3 comprises 16 residues. Germline-derived CDR1 and CDR2 are MGHRA and YSYEKL. The DNA for the CDR3 is TGCGCCAGCAGCCCCAGACATCCATACTCAGGAAACACCATATATTTT. Encoded protein: CASSPRHPYSGNTIYF.

V and J are TRBV19 and TRBJ1-5; a weak D match, TRBD1 (6 bases). This CDR3 has 14 amino acids. Germline CDR1 LNHDA, CDR2 SQIVND (reference sequence). With 6 bases removed from V and 5 bases from J, the gap between germline ends came to 14 bases. The chain's CDR3 is CASSPGQLHQPQHF. The CDR3 DNA sequence: TGTGCCAGTAGCCCGGGACAATTACATCAGCCCCAGCATTTT. Drawing the rest from reference TRBV19 and TRBJ1-5, the complete variable domain is DGGITQSPKYLFRKEGQNVTLSCEQNLNHDAMYWYRQDPGQGLRLIYYSQIVNDFQKGDIAEGYSVSREKKESFPLTVTSAQKNPTAFYLCASSPGQLHQPQHFGDGTRLSIL.

This chain connects TRBV5-5 to TRBJ2-2; D possibly corresponds to TRBD2 (6 bases). The ends were cut back, 5 bases at V and 2 bases at J, with 13 bases in the middle. Germline values: CDR1 SGHKS, CDR2 YYEKEE (reference sequence). This CDR3 is 15 amino acids long. This chain's CDR3 is CASSGASDNTGELFF. DNA of the CDR3: TGTGCCAGCAGTGGGGCTAGCGATAACACCGGGGAGCTGTTTTTT.

This chain joins TRBV19 and TRBJ2-3; TRBD2 matches at 8 bases. The CDR3 length is 18 residues. Germline V gene lookup returns CDR1 LNHDA and CDR2 SQIVND (reference sequence). V shed 3 bases and J 2 bases; nucleotides not matched to a gene: 13. The CDR3 loop reads CASSIDRGVAGSTDTQYF. DNA for the CDR3: TGTGCCAGTAGTATTGATCGGGGAGTAGCGGGGTCCACAGATACGCAGTATTTT.

This clone has just one count. The chain uses TRBV11-2 and TRBJ2-1; 7 bases match TRBD1. J was trimmed by 9 bases and V by 4 bases; bases with no gene match: 12. Germline V gene lookup returns CDR1 SGHAT and CDR2 FQNNGV. CDR3 size: 15 residues. The CDR3 reads CASSSTLTGRGEQFF. The CDR3 DNA is TGTGCCAGCAGCTCTACGTTGACAGGGCGTGGTGAGCAGTTCTTC.

This clone was counted a single time. The chain has TRBV7-9 and TRBJ1-2, with D tentatively TRBD1 (6 bases). The CDR3 runs to 14 residues. V lost 5 bases, J lost 5 bases, and 15 bases lay in between. In germline, CDR1 is SEHNR, CDR2 FQNEAQ (reference sequence). The CDR3, as DNA: TGTGCCAGCAGCCCTGGTGCCAGGGGATATGGCTACACCTTC. It is translated as CASSPGARGYGYTF.

This chain uses TRBV28 with TRBJ2-3; the match to TRBD1 covers 10 bases. There are 21 residues in the CDR3. The ends lost 2 bases at V and 5 bases at J; junction bases unmatched: 22. Germline V CDR1 and CDR2: MDHEN, SYDVKM. The CDR3 reads CASSLSITVVVRDRGIDTQYF. CDR3 coding DNA: TGTGCCAGCAGTTTAAGTATAACGGTCGTTGTGCGGGACAGGGGTATAGATACGCAGTATTTT.

The V and J genes are TRBV5-5 and TRBJ1-3; TRBD1 agrees at 7 bases. There are 17 residues in the CDR3. Per the germline V gene, CDR1 is SGHKS and CDR2 is YYEKEE (reference sequence). Losses at the gene ends were 0 bases for V and 1 base for J; bases not matched to a gene: 7. CDR3 DNA sequence: TGTGCCAGCAGCTTGGTATGGCAGGGACAGTCTGGAAACACCATATATTTT. Its translation is CASSLVWQGQSGNTIYF.

The chain uses TRBV5-1 and TRBJ1-4; D gene ambiguous. This CDR3 has 15 residues. The ends were cut back, 1 base at V and 3 bases at J, with 10 bases in the middle. CDR1 is SGHRS, CDR2 YFSETQ, per germline. CDR3 residues: CASSLKIQSNEKLFF. The CDR3 coding sequence is TGCGCCAGCAGCTTGAAAATACAGTCTAATGAAAAACTGTTTTTT.

Here the CDR3 reads CASSATGGEDTEAFF. CDR3 DNA: TGTGCCAGCAGTGCGACAGGGGGAGAGGACACTGAAGCTTTCTTT. This rearrangement joins TRBV25-1 to TRBJ1-1, with TRBD1 identical over 9 bases. The CDR3 has 15 amino acids. V shed 4 bases, J shed 3 bases, and the junction held 6 bases outside the gene matches. Germline V gene sequence: CDR1 MGHDK, CDR2 SYGVNS.